These T cell receptor beta chains were read from a single sample in a study of neurological immune-mediated disorders. One entry per CDR3 protein results from TCRdb running MiXCR on the 5' RACE reads. The profile shows approximately 37,000 distinct CDR3 sequences, around an eighth of them singletons. What was sequenced was PBMCs. Receptor source: a woman aged 45-60 years with HTLV-1-associated myelopathy (HAM/TSP). Each CDR3 is given with its conserved first and last residue. The D gene is left open where the match is weak. Clone size, where shown, is once, few, many, or a class for clones that have expanded.

clone size | D gene | J gene | V gene | CDR3 DNA | CDR3 protein
many | TRBD2 | TRBJ2-1 | TRBV4-2 | TGTGCCAGCAGCCAAGAGGTGCTAGCGGGGGCACCGGGGGAGCAGTTCTTC | CASSQEVLAGAPGEQFF
. | TRBD2 | TRBJ2-7 | TRBV11-2 | TGTGCCAGCTGCGGGGGGACTTACTACGAGCAGTACTTC | CASCGGTYYEQYF
. | . | TRBJ1-4 | TRBV6-1 | TGTGCCAGCAGTGAAGGGGCAGGCCATATCGAAAAACTGTTTTTT | CASSEGAGHIEKLFF
many | TRBD1 | TRBJ1-2 | TRBV12-3/TRBV12-4 | TGTGCCAGCAGACCCGGGACAGGGGCTAACTATGGCTACACCTTC | CASRPGTGANYGYTF
many | . | TRBJ1-4 | TRBV7-2 | TGTGCCAGCCGTAACCCAGGGGAGGGTGAAAAACTGTTTTTT | CASRNPGEGEKLFF
many | . | TRBJ2-1 | TRBV15 | TGTGCCACCAGCAGAGATCTGTCGGGCCTAAGCGATGAGCAGTTCTTC | CATSRDLSGLSDEQFF
few | . | TRBJ2-5 | TRBV20-1 | TGCAGTGCTAGAATGAATATTTGGGGGTTCCAAGAGACCCAGTACTTC | CSARMNIWGFQETQYF
few | TRBD1 | TRBJ2-1 | TRBV7-3 | TGTGCCAGCAGCCGAAAGGGGGCAGGGACCGACAATGAGCAGTTCTTC | CASSRKGAGTDNEQFF
many | TRBD2 | TRBJ2-5 | TRBV5-5 | TGTGCCAGCAGCCCGAGGGCCGGGGGGGAGACCCAGTACTTC | CASSPRAGGETQYF
many | . | TRBJ1-5 | TRBV20-1 | TGCAGTGCCCAGGGTAGCAATCAGCCCCAGCATTTT | CSAQGSNQPQHF